The 6 T cell receptor beta chains listed next were all sequenced from one sample in a study of T cell changes during pregnancy in multiple sclerosis (dated by TCRdb to about 2019). The method was the immunoSEQ multiplex PCR assay. TCRdb retrieved this table from immuneACCESS and kept in-frame rearrangements only. Not all clones are present; in checked studies, unresolved V genes account for under half, and no reason is known for the remainder. For this sample there are over 55,000 clones; 93% appear just once. Approximately 1.7% of the sample is in the top ten clones. The material sequenced was peripheral blood, taken after pregnancy. The receptor source for this set is a female donor with multiple sclerosis, enrolled in a pregnancy study.

The V gene is TRBV5-1, the J gene TRBJ1-1, with 12 nucleotides matching TRBD1. V shed 4 bases and J 5 bases; nucleotides not matched to a gene: 9. The CDR3 sequence is 16 residues long. The germline CDR1 and CDR2 sequences are SGHRS and YFSETQ. CDR3 in amino acids: CASSQGQGAMWTEAFF. CDR3 bases: TGCGCCAGCAGCCAGGGACAGGGGGCCATGTGGACTGAAGCTTTCTTT. Complete variable domain (other parts from reference TRBV5-1 and TRBJ1-1): KAGVTQTPRYLIKTRGQQVTLSCSPISGHRSVSWYQQTPGQGLQFLFEYFSETQRNKGNFPGRFSGRQFSNSRSEMNVSTLELGDSALYLCASSQGQGAMWTEAFFGQGTRLTVV.

The rearrangement links TRBV9 to TRBJ1-2, with D hard to call. The V end was cut by 0 bases, the J end by 2 bases, with 11 bases between. Germline V gene lookup returns CDR1 SGDLS and CDR2 YYNGEE. The CDR3 spans 15 residues. The CDR3 is CASSVGGITNYGYTF. CDR3 in DNA: TGTGCCAGCAGCGTAGGCGGGATAACAAACTATGGCTACACCTTC.

The chain links TRBV29-1 to TRBJ2-7; TRBD2 might be the D (5 bases). CDR1 SQVTM and CDR2 ANQGSEA come from the germline V gene. Trimming cost V 4 bases and J 6 bases, with 13 bases left between them. There are 12 residues in the CDR3. The CDR3 loop is CSVGGEGSEQYF. DNA for the CDR3: TGCAGCGTTGGGGGTGAGGGCAGCGAGCAGTACTTC.

This clone appeared a single time. This chain joins TRBV18 and TRBJ2-3; TRBD2 aligns across 7 bases. Germline values: CDR1 KGHSH, CDR2 LQKENI. V lost 2 bases and J lost 2; bases outside the gene matches: 7. CDR3 size: 16 residues. This CDR3 reads CASSPIAGEFTDTQYF. CDR3 nucleotides: TGTGCCAGCTCACCAATAGCGGGCGAATTCACAGATACGCAGTATTTT.

The chain has TRBV2 and TRBJ2-4, with D perhaps matching TRBD2 (6 bases). CDR3 length: 17 residues. V was cut by 4 bases and J by 0 bases, with 16 bases left in between. From germline, CDR1 is SNHLY and CDR2 FYNNEI. CDR3 amino acids: CASSVSGGIIAKNIQYF. The DNA of the CDR3 is TGTGCCAGCAGTGTGAGCGGCGGGATCATAGCCAAAAACATTCAGTACTTC.

The chain is built from TRBV11-2 and TRBJ2-7; tentatively, D is TRBD2 (5 bases). Per germline, CDR1 SGHAT and CDR2 FQNNGV. V was clipped by 5 bases and J by 6 bases, with 8 bases between them. The CDR3 is made up of 11 amino acids. CDR3 sequence reads: CASSPGGEQYF. The DNA of the CDR3 is TGTGCCAGCAGCCCAGGAGGCGAGCAGTACTTC.